This T cell receptor (beta chain) was found in a study of cytomegalovirus exposure and HLA in healthy donors. Remarks on this clone: Antigen specificity is unknown.

Profiling relied on immunoSEQ multiplex PCR, and the TCRdb table lists in-frame clones only, not all of them. The sample shows roughly 260,000 clones, nearly 90% of them seen only once. The CDR3 runs 15 residues. The germline V gene encodes CDR1 MNHNY and CDR2 SVGAGI (reference sequence). The ends lost 7 bases at V and 1 base at J; junction bases unmatched: 8. Study-level points and caveats: The listing of 150 to 200 TCR beta chains classed them as cytomegalovirus-associated.

The sequencing input was PBMCs. The chain carries TRBV6-6 and TRBJ1-2; TRBD1 aligns across 8 bases. The TCR comes from a woman between 18 and 30 years old in good health and CMV-seronegative. In DNA, the CDR3 is TGTGCCAGCATGCAGGGGGCTCAAGATAACTATGGCTACACCTTC. Translation: CASMQGAQDNYGYTF.